The 12 T cell receptor beta chains reported below all come from one sample, sequenced in a study of T cells of healthy individuals. TCRdb reprocessed the 5' RACE reads via MiXCR and lists one record per CDR3 protein. The repertoire holds 53,000 or so distinct CDR3 sequences, roughly 15% seen once, with approximately 16% in the top ten. All receptors derive from a human donor in good health.

This clonotype was counted between two and nine times. The V and J genes are TRBV7-6 and TRBJ1-1, with D tentatively TRBD1 (5 bases). From germline, CDR1 is SGHVS and CDR2 FNYEAQ. CDR3 length: 12 residues. V was trimmed by 5 bases and J by 5 bases, leaving 9 bases between them. The CDR3 coding sequence is TGTGCCAGCAGCGACAGAGGTACTGAAGCTTTCTTT. Translating it yields CASSDRGTEAFF.

Many counts were recorded for this clonotype. The rearrangement joins TRBV6-1 to TRBJ1-5; TRBD1 is a possible D gene (5 bases). Trimming took 5 bases from V and 6 from J, leaving 11 bases between them. Germline V lookup: CDR1 MNHNS, CDR2 SASEGT. The CDR3 extends over 13 amino acids. The CDR3 nucleotides read TGTGCCAGCAGTCTGCAGGGAATTCAGCCCCAGCATTTT. Protein product: CASSLQGIQPQHF.

This clonotype was seen ten or more times. The CDR3 nucleotides read TGTGCCAGCAGTTGGGATAACTATGGCTACACCTTC. Translating it yields CASSWDNYGYTF. V gene TRBV7-2 combines with J gene TRBJ1-2; no clear D. The CDR3 contains 12 residues. CDR1 SGHTA and CDR2 FQGNSA come from the germline V gene. Trimming pared 6 bases from V and 1 base from J, leaving 6 bases between.

This clonotype was observed a few times. The chain couples TRBV29-1 to TRBJ2-7, with D maybe TRBD2 (6 bases). Germline loops: CDR1 SQVTM, CDR2 ANQGSEA. This CDR3 is built from 12 residues. Deletions cut 6 bases from V and 3 bases from J, with 12 bases between. CDR3 coding DNA: TGCAGCGTCTCAGGGACTGACTACGAGCAGTACTTC. It codes for CSVSGTDYEQYF.

This clonotype came up many times. The rearrangement joins TRBV29-1 to TRBJ1-5; unclear D gene. V lost 7 bases and J lost 2, with 12 bases in between. This CDR3 is 13 amino acids long. The germline gives CDR1 SQVTM, CDR2 ANQGSEA. Here the CDR3 DNA reads TGCAGCGCTGGGGAGAGGGGCAATCAGCCCCAGCATTTT. Translating it yields CSAGERGNQPQHF.

The CDR3 here is CASSLVGESTDTQYF. DNA for the CDR3: TGTGCCAGCAGCTTAGTGGGCGAGTCCACAGATACGCAGTATTTT. V usage is TRBV7-2 and J usage is TRBJ2-3; D is uncertain. Trimming stripped 1 base from V and 2 bases from J, with 10 bases between. CDR3 length equals 15 residues. CDR1 is SGHTA and CDR2 is FQGNSA in the germline V gene.

This clonotype was counted ten times or more. The chain couples TRBV2 to TRBJ2-3; D may be TRBD1 or TRBD2 (5 bases each). The V gene's germline CDR1 is SNHLY and CDR2 FYNNEI. V shed 4 bases and J shed 6 bases, with 17 bases lying between them. This CDR3 has 15 amino acids. CDR3 amino acids: CASSGGTSERDTQYF. The CDR3 DNA sequence: TGTGCCAGCAGTGGAGGGACGTCCGAAAGGGATACGCAGTATTTT.

This clonotype has more than one count but fewer than ten. V is TRBV5-1 and J is TRBJ1-2; D ambiguous. Trimming removed 0 bases at V and 4 bases at J, with 13 bases between. Germline V lookup: CDR1 SGHRS, CDR2 YFSETQ. The CDR3 totals 15 residues. CDR3 in amino acids: CASSLVIDGIYGYTF. In DNA form, the CDR3 reads TGCGCCAGCAGCTTGGTCATAGACGGCATCTATGGCTACACCTTC.

This clonotype was counted only a few times. The rearrangement joins TRBV4-1 to TRBJ2-4, with TRBD2 as a possible D gene (5 bases). Germline values: CDR1 MGHRA, CDR2 YSYEKL. There are 14 residues in the CDR3. The germline V and J ends were trimmed by 4 bases and 5 bases, with 12 bases remaining between them. The CDR3 nucleotides read TGCGCCAGCAGCCTTAGAGGTAGCGAAAACATTCAGTACTTC. This encodes CASSLRGSENIQYF.

This clonotype was observed many times. The chain uses TRBV10-3 and TRBJ1-5; D is ambiguous. CDR1 and CDR2 from the germline V gene are ENHRY and SYGVKD. With 7 bases removed from V and 2 bases from J, the gap between germline ends came to 12 bases. The CDR3 has 14 amino acids. This CDR3 reads CAINQAGGNQPQHF. CDR3 sequence (DNA): TGTGCCATCAATCAGGCGGGAGGCAATCAGCCCCAGCATTTT.

This clonotype has a count of ten or more. The chain combines TRBV20-1 with TRBJ2-3; 7 bases line up with TRBD2. The CDR3 is made up of 10 amino acids. Germline V CDR1 and CDR2: DFQATT, SNEGSKA (reference sequence). Trimming took 6 bases from V and 8 from J; bases not matched to a gene: 2. The chain's CDR3 is CSAWGGTQYF. DNA of the CDR3: TGCAGTGCGTGGGGGGGTACGCAGTATTTT.

This chain connects TRBV4-1 to TRBJ1-5, with 7 positions matching TRBD1. The CDR3 consists of 16 residues. J was trimmed by 7 bases and V by 0 bases; bases with no gene match: 9. Germline V gene data show CDR1 as MGHRA and CDR2 as YSYEKL. Here the CDR3 reads CASSQETTGREQPQHF. The CDR3 bases are TGCGCCAGCAGCCAAGAGACGACAGGGAGGGAACAGCCCCAGCATTTT.